Sequencing of this T cell receptor (beta chain) was carried out in a study of T cells after yellow fever vaccination. 5'RACE template switching generated TCR cDNA, adding a universal primer site and UMIs. TCRdb used MiXCR to reprocess the 5' RACE reads, holding one entry per CDR3 protein. Here the sample spans about 340,000 distinct CDR3 sequences, 9.5% to 15% being singletons. This clonotype was seen at least ten times. This receptor was obtained from a man between 18 and 29 years old who received the YFV17D yellow fever vaccine. The sequences come from CD4+ T cells sorted from PBMCs, collected 15 days after the yellow fever booster vaccination.

CDR3 in DNA: TGTGCCAGCAGTTGGGGTGGGACAGATACGCAGTATTTT. Translating gives CASSWGGTDTQYF. V is TRBV28 and J is TRBJ2-3; no reliable D call. This CDR3 contains 13 residues. Trimming pared 4 bases from V and 3 bases from J, leaving 8 bases between. From germline, CDR1 is MDHEN and CDR2 SYDVKM.